What follows is one TCR beta chain and its context. Deletions cut 5 bases from V and 7 bases from J, with 12 bases between. CDR3 length equals 13 residues. Germline loops: CDR1 SGHTA, CDR2 FQGTGA. Sequencing was performed with immunoSEQ multiplex PCR; in TCRdb, only in-frame clones are kept and a portion is missing. The sample shows approximately 100,000 clones, about nine tenths of them seen only once. The data are from a study of T cell changes during pregnancy in multiple sclerosis. The source is a female donor with multiple sclerosis, enrolled in a pregnancy study. Sequences were derived from peripheral blood, sampled after pregnancy. V is TRBV7-3 and J is TRBJ2-1; possible D gene TRBD1, 5 bases. CDR3: CASSGAGRNEQFF. In DNA form, the CDR3 reads TGTGCCAGCAGCGGGGCAGGACGGAATGAGCAGTTCTTC. Based on the CDR3 plus reference TRBV7-3 and TRBJ2-1, the full variable domain is GAGVSQTPSNKVTEKGKYVELRCDPISGHTALYWYRQSLGQGPEFLIYFQGTGAADDSGLPNDRFFAVRPEGSVSTLKIQRTERGDSAVYLCASSGAGRNEQFFGPGTRLTVL.